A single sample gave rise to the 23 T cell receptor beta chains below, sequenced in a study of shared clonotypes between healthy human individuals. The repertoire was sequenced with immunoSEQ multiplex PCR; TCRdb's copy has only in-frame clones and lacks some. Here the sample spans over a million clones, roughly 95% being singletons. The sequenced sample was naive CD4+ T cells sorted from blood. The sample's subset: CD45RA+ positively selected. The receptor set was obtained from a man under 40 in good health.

The CDR3: CASSVSWPQHF. The DNA for the CDR3 is TGTGCCAGCAGTGTATCCTGGCCCCAGCATTTT. J is TRBJ1-5 and V is TRBV6-1, with D unclear. This CDR3 comprises 11 residues. Germline CDR1 and CDR2: MNHNS and SASEGT. Trimming removed 4 bases from V and 9 bases from J, with 7 bases in between.

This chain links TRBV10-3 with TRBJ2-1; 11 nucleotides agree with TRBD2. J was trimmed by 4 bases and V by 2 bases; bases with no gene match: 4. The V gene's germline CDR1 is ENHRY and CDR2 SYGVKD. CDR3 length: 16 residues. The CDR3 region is CAISEEGLADYNEQFF. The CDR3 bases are TGTGCCATCAGTGAGGAGGGACTAGCGGATTACAATGAGCAGTTCTTC.

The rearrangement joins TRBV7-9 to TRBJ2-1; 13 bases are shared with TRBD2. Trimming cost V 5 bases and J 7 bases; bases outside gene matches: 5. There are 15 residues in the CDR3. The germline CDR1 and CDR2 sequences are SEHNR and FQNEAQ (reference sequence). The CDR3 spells CASSQLGLAGNEQFF. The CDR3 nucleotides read TGTGCCAGCAGCCAGCTGGGACTAGCGGGAAATGAGCAGTTCTTC.

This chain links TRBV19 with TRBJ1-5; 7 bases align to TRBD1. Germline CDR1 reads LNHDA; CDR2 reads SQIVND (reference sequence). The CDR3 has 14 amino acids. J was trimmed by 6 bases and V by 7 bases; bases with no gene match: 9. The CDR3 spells CASIDRAIGQPQHF. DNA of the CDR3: TGTGCCAGTATTGACAGGGCAATCGGTCAGCCCCAGCATTTT.

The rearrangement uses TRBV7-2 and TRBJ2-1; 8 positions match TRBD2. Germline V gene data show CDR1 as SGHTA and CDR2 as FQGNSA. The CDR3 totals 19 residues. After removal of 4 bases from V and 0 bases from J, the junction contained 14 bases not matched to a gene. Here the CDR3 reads CASSSSRGGPLSSYNEQFF. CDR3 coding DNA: TGTGCCAGCAGCTCCTCTCGGGGGGGGCCCCTAAGCTCCTACAATGAGCAGTTCTTC.

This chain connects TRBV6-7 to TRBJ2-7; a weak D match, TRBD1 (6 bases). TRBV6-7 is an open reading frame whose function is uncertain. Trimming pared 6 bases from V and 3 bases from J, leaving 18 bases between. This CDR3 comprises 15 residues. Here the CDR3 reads CASRIGQSKFYEQYF. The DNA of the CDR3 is TGTGCCAGCAGGATCGGACAGTCAAAGTTCTACGAGCAGTACTTC.

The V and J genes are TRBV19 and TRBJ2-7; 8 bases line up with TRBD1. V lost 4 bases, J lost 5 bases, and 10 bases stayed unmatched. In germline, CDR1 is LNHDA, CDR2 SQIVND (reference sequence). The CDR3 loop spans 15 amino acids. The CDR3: CASSTSWTGQNEQYF. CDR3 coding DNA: TGTGCCAGTAGTACCTCTTGGACAGGGCAAAACGAGCAGTACTTC.

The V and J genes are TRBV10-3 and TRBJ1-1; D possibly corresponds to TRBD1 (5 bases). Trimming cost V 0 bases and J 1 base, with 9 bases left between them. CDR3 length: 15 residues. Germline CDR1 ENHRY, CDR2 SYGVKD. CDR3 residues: CAISESVRGNTEAFF. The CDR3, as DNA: TGTGCCATCAGTGAGTCGGTAAGGGGGAACACTGAAGCTTTCTTT.

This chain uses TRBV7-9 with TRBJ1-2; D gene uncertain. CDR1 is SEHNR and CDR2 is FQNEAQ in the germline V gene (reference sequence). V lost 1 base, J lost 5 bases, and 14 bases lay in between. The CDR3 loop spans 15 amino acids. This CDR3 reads CASSLDPSVGYGYTF. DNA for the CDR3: TGTGCCAGCAGCTTAGACCCATCAGTGGGATATGGCTACACCTTC.

CDR3 sequence (DNA): TGTGCCAGCAGCCCCGGGACTTTGTTTAGGTCCAATGAGCAGTTCTTC. It encodes CASSPGTLFRSNEQFF. J is TRBJ2-1 and V is TRBV9; D is possibly TRBD2 (6 bases). The V end lost 4 bases, the J end lost 6 bases, and 20 bases lay between the germline ends. The germline V gene has CDR1 SGDLS and CDR2 YYNGEE. The CDR3 has 16 amino acids.

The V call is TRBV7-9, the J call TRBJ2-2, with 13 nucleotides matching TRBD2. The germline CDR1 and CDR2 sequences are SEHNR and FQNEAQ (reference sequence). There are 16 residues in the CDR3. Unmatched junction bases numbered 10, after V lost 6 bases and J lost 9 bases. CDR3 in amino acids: CASSPGLAGDFRELFF. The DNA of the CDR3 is TGTGCCAGCAGTCCCGGACTAGCGGGAGATTTCAGGGAGCTGTTTTTT.

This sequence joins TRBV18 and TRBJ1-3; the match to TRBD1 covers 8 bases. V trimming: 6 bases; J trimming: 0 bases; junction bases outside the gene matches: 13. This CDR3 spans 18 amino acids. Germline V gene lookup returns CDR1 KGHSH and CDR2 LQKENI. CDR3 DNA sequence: TGTGCCAGCTCCCGGACAGGGTTGCCACTGAGCTCTGGAAACACCATATATTTT. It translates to CASSRTGLPLSSGNTIYF. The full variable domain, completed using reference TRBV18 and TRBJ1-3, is NAGVMQNPRHLVRRRGQEARLRCSPMKGHSHVYWYRQLPEEGLKFMVYLQKENIIDESGMPKERFSAEFPKEGPSILRIQQVVRGDSAAYFCASSRTGLPLSSGNTIYFGEGSWLTVV.

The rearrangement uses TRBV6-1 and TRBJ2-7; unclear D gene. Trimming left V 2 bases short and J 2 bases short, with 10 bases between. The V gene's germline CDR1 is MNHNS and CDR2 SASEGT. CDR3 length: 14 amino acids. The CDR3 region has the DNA TGTGCCAGCAGTGAATTGCGGAACCCCTACGAGCAGTACTTC. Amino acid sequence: CASSELRNPYEQYF.

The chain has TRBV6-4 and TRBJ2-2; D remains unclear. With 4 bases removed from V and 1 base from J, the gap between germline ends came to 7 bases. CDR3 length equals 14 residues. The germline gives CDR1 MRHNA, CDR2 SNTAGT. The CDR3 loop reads CASSARMNTGELFF. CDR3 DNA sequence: TGTGCCAGCAGTGCACGGATGAACACCGGGGAGCTGTTTTTT.

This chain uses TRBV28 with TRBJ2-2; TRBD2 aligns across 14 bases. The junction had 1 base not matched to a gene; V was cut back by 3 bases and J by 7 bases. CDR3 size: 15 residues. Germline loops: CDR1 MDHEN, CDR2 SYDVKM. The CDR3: CASSLGLAGDGELFF. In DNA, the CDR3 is TGTGCCAGCAGTTTGGGACTAGCGGGAGACGGGGAGCTGTTTTTT.

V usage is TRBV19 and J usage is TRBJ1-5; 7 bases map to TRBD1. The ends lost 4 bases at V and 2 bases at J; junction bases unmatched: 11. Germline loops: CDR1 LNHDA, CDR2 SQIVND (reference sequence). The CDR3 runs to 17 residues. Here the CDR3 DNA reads TGTGCCAGTAGTACCTTCCGGGAAGGGGGCGGCAATCAGCCCCAGCATTTT. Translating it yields CASSTFREGGGNQPQHF.

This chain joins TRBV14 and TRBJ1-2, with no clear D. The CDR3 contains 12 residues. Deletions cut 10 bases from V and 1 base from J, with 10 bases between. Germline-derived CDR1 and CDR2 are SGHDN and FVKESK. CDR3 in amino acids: CATSRSNYGYTF. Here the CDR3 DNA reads TGTGCCACCTCTCGGAGTAACTATGGCTACACCTTC.

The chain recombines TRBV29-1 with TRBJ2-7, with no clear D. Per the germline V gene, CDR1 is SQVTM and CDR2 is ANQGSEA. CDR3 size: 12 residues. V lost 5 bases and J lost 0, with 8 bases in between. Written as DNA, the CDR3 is TGCAGCGTTAGTTGGTCCTCCTACGAGCAGTACTTC. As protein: CSVSWSSYEQYF.

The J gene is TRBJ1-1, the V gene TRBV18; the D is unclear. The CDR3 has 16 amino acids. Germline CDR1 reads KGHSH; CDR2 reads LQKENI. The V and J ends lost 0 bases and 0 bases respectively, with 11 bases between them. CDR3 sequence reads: CASSPPFIQMNTEAFF. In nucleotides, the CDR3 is TGTGCCAGCTCACCACCGTTTATACAGATGAACACTGAAGCTTTCTTT.

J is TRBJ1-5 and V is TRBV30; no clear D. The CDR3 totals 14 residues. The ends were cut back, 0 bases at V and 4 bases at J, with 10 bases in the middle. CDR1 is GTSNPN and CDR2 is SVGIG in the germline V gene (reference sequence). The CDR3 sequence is CAWSVTSRNQPQHF. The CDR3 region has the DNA TGTGCCTGGAGTGTTACCAGCAGAAATCAGCCCCAGCATTTT.

CDR3 coding DNA: TGTGCCAGCTCCTATGGGGGAATTGGCGCAGATACGCAGTATTTT. This codes for CASSYGGIGADTQYF. The rearrangement uses TRBV18 and TRBJ2-3; tentatively, D is TRBD1 or TRBD2 (5 bases each). V gave up 6 bases and J gave up 4 bases, with 17 bases separating them. CDR1 KGHSH and CDR2 LQKENI come from the germline V gene. CDR3 length: 15 amino acids. The full variable domain, its missing parts supplied by reference TRBV18 and TRBJ2-3, is NAGVMQNPRHLVRRRGQEARLRCSPMKGHSHVYWYRQLPEEGLKFMVYLQKENIIDESGMPKERFSAEFPKEGPSILRIQQVVRGDSAAYFCASSYGGIGADTQYFGPGTRLTVL.

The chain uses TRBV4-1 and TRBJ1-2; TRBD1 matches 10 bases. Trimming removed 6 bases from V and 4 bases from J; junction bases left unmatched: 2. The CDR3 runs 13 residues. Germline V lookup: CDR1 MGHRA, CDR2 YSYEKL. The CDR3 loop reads CASRRTGGYGYTF. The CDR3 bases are TGCGCCAGCAGACGGACAGGGGGCTATGGCTACACCTTC.

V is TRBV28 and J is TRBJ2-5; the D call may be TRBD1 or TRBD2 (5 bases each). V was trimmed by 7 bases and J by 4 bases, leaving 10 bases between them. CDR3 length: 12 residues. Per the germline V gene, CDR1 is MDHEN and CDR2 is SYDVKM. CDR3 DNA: TGTGCCAGCAAGAGGGGCACAGAGACCCAGTACTTC. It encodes CASKRGTETQYF.